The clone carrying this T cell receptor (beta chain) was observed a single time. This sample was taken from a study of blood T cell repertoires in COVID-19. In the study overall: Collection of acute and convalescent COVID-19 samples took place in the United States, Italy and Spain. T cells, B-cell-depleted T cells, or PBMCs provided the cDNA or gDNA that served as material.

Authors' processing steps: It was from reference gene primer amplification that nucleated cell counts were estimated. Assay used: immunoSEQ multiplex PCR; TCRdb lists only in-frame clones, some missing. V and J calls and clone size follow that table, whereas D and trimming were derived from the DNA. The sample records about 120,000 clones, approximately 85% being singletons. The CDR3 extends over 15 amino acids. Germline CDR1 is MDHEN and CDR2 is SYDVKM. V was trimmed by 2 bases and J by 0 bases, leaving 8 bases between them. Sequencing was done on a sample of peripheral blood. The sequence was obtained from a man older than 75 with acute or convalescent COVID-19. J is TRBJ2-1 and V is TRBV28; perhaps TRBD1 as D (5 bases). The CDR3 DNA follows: TGTGCCAGCAGTTTAGGGGCGGACTCCTACAATGAGCAGTTCTTC. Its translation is CASSLGADSYNEQFF.